This T cell receptor beta chain was recovered during a study of identical twins. General study results and limits: Twins shared beta out-of-frame sequences in excess, but this excess was weaker. In zero-insertion analyses, partial confounding could arise from invariant MAIT and iNKT cells. With monozygotic twins, out-of-frame TCR alpha sharing exceeded what models estimated.

The trim removed 1 base at V and 6 bases at J, leaving 9 bases unmatched. The CDR3 totals 16 residues. Germline CDR1 and CDR2: SGHKS and YYEKEE (reference sequence). TCRdb re-called the 5' RACE reads with MiXCR, one entry per CDR3 protein. The sample lists 650,000 to 800,000 distinct CDR3 sequences, 8.6% occurring once. In its sample, this clonotype was seen a few times. Antigen: not known. The same data also contributed to another study, on yellow fever vaccine responses in identical twins.

Sequenced sample: PBMCs. This chain joins TRBV5-5 and TRBJ2-3, with 9 bases aligning to TRBD1. This clonotype originated in a woman aged 18-30 years in good health. CDR3 DNA: TGTGCCAGCAGCTTGAGCACAGGGGGCATGCCGGATACGCAGTATTTT. Translation gives CASSLSTGGMPDTQYF.